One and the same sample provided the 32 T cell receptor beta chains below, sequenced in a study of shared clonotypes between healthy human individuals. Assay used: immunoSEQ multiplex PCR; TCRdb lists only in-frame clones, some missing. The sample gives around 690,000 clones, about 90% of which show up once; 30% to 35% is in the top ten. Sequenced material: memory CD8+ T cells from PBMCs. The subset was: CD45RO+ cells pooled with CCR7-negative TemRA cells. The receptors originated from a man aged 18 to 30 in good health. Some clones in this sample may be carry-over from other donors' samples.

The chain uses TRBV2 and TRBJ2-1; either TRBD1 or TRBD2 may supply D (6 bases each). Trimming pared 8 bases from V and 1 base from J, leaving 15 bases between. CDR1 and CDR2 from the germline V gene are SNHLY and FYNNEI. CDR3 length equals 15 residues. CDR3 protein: CASQRGEFSYNEQFF. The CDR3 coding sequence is TGTGCCAGCCAAAGGGGGGAGTTTTCCTACAATGAGCAGTTCTTC.

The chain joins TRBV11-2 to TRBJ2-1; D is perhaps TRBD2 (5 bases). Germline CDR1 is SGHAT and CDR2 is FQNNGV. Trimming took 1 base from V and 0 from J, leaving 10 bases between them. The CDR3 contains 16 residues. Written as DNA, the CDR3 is TGTGCCAGCAGCTTAGGAGGCGGGCACTCCTACAATGAGCAGTTCTTC. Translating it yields CASSLGGGHSYNEQFF.

The CDR3 DNA reads TGTGCCAGCAGTTTACTCCCCCTGACGCGTGAGCAGTTCTTC. As protein: CASSLLPLTREQFF. V is TRBV27 and J is TRBJ2-1; no clear D gene. The V gene lost 2 bases and the J gene lost 9 bases, with 14 bases spanning the gap. The CDR3 length is 14 residues. CDR1 MNHEY and CDR2 SMNVEV come from the germline V gene (reference sequence).

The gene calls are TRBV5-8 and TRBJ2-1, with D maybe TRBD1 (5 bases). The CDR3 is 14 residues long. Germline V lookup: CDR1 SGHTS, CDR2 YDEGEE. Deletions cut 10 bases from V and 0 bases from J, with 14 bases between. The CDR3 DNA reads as TGTGCCCAAGGGGCCGATAGCTCCTACAATGAGCAGTTCTTC. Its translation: CAQGADSSYNEQFF.

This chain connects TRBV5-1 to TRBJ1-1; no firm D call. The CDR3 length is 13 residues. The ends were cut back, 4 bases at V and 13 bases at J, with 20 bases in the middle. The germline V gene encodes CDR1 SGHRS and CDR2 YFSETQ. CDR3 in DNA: TGCGCCAGCAGCCTAGGACCCCCCTTCGGGGATTTCTTT. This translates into CASSLGPPFGDFF. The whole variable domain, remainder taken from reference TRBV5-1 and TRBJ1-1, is KAGVTQTPRYLIKTRGQQVTLSCSPISGHRSVSWYQQTPGQGLQFLFEYFSETQRNKGNFPGRFSGRQFSNSRSEMNVSTLELGDSALYLCASSLGPPFGDFFGQGTRLTVV.

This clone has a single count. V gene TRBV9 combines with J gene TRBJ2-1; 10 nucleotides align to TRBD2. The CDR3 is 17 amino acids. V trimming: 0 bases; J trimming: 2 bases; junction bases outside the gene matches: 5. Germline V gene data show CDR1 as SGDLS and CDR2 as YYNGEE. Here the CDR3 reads CASSVDELAGAYNEQFF. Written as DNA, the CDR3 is TGTGCCAGCAGCGTAGATGAGCTAGCGGGGGCCTACAATGAGCAGTTCTTC.

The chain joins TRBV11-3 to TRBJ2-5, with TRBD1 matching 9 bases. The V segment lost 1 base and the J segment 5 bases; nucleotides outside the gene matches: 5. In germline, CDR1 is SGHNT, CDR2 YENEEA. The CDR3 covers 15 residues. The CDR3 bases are TGTGCCAGCAGCTTAGGAACAGGGGGCCTTGAGACCCAGTACTTC. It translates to CASSLGTGGLETQYF.

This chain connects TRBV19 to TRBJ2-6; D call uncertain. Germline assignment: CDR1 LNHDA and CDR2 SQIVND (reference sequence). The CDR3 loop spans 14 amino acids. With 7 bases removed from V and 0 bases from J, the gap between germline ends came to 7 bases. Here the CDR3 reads CASIPYSGANVLTF. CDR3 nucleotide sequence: TGTGCCAGTATTCCGTACTCTGGGGCCAACGTCCTGACTTTC. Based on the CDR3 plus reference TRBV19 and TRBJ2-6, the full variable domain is DGGITQSPKYLFRKEGQNVTLSCEQNLNHDAMYWYRQDPGQGLRLIYYSQIVNDFQKGDIAEGYSVSREKKESFPLTVTSAQKNPTAFYLCASIPYSGANVLTFGAGSRLTVL.

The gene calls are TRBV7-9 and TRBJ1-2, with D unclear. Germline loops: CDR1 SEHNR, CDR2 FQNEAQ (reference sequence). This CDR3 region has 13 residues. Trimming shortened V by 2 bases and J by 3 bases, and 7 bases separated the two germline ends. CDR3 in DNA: TGTGCCAGCAGCTTACCTACTCACTATGGCTACACCTTC. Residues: CASSLPTHYGYTF.

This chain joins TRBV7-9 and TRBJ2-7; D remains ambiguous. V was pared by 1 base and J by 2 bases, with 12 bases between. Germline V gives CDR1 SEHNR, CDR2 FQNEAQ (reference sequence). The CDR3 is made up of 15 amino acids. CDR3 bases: TGTGCCAGCAGCTTAGTGGTCGGACGGACCTACGAGCAGTACTTC. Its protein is CASSLVVGRTYEQYF. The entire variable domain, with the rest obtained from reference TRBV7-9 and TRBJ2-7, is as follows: DTGVSQNPRHKITKRGQNVTFRCDPISEHNRLYWYRQTLGQGPEFLTYFQNEAQLEKSRLLSDRFSAERPKGSFSTLEIQRTEQGDSAMYLCASSLVVGRTYEQYFGPGTRLTVT.

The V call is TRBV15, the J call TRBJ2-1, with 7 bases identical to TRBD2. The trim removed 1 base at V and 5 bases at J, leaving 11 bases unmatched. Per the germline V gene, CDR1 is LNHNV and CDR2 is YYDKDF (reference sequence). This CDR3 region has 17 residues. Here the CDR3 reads CATSRGSPAGTNNEQFF. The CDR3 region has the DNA TGTGCCACCAGCAGAGGGTCACCAGCGGGGACCAACAATGAGCAGTTCTTC.

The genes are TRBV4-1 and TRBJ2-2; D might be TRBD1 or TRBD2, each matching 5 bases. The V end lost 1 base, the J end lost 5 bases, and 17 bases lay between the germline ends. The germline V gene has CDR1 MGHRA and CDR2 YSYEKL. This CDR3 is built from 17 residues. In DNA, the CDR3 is TGCGCCAGCAGCCAAGTTCCGGGGCAGATATGGACCGGGGAGCTGTTTTTT. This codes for CASSQVPGQIWTGELFF.

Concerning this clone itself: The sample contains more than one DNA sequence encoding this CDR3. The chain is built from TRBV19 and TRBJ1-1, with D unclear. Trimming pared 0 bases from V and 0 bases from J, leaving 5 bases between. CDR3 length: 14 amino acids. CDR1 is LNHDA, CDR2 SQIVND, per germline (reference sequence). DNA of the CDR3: TGTGCCAGTAGTATAGACAGTCTGAACACTGAAGCTTTCTTT. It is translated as CASSIDSLNTEAFF. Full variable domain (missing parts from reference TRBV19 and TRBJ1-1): DGGITQSPKYLFRKEGQNVTLSCEQNLNHDAMYWYRQDPGQGLRLIYYSQIVNDFQKGDIAEGYSVSREKKESFPLTVTSAQKNPTAFYLCASSIDSLNTEAFFGQGTRLTVV.

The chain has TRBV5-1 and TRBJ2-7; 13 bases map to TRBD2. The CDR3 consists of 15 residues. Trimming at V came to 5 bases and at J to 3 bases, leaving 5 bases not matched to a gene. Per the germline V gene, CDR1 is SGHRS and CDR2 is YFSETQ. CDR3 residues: CASRQTSGRIYEQYF. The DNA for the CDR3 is TGCGCCAGCAGGCAGACTAGCGGGAGGATCTACGAGCAGTACTTC.

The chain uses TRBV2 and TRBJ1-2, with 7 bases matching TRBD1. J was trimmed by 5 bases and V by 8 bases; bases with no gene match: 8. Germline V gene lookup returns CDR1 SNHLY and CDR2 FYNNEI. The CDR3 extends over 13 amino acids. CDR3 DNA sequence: TGTGCCAGCGAAACCGGGACAGAGTATGGCTACACCTTC. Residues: CASETGTEYGYTF. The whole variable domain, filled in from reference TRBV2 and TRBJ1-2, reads EPEVTQTPSHQVTQMGQEVILRCVPISNHLYFYWYRQILGQKVEFLVSFYNNEISEKSEIFDDQFSVERPDGSNFTLKIRSTKLEDSAMYFCASETGTEYGYTFGSGTRLTVV.

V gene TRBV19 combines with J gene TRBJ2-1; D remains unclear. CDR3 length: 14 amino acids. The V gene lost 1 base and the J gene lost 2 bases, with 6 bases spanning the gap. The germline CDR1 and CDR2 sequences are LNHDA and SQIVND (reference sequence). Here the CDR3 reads CASSIGGTYNEQFF. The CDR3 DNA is TGTGCCAGTAGTATAGGGGGTACCTACAATGAGCAGTTCTTC.

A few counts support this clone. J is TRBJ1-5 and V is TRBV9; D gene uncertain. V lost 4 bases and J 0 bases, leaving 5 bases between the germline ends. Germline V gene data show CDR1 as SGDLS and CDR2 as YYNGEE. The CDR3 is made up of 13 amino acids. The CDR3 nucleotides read TGTGCCAGCAGCCTAGGTAGCAATCAGCCCCAGCATTTT. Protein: CASSLGSNQPQHF.

The CDR3 bases are TGTGCCACCAGCAGAGATTGGGTAGCGGGACGGGGGAGCTCCTACAATGAGCAGTTCTTC. It codes for CATSRDWVAGRGSSYNEQFF. The chain links TRBV15 to TRBJ2-1; 8 nucleotides match TRBD2. The germline gives CDR1 LNHNV, CDR2 YYDKDF (reference sequence). The CDR3 spans 20 residues. Trimming removed 0 bases from V and 0 bases from J; junction bases left unmatched: 13.

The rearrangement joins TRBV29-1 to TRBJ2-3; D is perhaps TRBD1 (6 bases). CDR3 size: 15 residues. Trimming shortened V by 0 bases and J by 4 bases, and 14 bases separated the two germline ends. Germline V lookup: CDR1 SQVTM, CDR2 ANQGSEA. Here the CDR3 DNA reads TGCAGCGTTGAAGACACAGGGAGTGGGGCAGATACGCAGTATTTT. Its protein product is CSVEDTGSGADTQYF.

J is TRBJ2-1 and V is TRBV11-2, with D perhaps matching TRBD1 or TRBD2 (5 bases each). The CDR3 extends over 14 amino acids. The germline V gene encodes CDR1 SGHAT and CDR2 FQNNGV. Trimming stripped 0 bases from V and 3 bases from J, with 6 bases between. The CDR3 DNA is TGTGCCAGCAGCTTAGAGGGACGCTACAATGAGCAGTTCTTC. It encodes CASSLEGRYNEQFF.

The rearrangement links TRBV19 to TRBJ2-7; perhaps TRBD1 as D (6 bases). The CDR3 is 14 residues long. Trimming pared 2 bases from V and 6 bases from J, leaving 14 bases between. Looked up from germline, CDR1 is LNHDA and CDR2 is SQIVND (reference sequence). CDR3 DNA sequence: TGTGCCAGTAGTATACAGGGGCCGGGACGCGAGCAGTACTTC. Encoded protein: CASSIQGPGREQYF.

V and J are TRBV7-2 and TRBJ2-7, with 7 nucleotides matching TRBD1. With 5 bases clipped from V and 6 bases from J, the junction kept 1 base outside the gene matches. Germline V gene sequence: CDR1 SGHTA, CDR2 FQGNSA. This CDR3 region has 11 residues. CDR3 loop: CASSHRGEQYF. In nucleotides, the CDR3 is TGTGCCAGCAGCCACAGGGGCGAGCAGTACTTC.

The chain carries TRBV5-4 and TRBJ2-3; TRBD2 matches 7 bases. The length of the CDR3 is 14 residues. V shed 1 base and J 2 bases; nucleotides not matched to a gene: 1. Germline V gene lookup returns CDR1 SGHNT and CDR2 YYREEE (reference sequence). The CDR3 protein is CASSLWDYTDTQYF. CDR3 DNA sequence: TGTGCCAGCAGCTTGTGGGACTACACAGATACGCAGTATTTT.

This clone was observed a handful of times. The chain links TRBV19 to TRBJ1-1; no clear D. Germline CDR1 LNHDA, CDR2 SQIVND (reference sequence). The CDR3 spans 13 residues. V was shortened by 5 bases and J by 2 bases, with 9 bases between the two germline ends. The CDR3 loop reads CASSFSINTEAFF. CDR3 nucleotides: TGTGCCAGTAGTTTCTCCATAAACACTGAAGCTTTCTTT.

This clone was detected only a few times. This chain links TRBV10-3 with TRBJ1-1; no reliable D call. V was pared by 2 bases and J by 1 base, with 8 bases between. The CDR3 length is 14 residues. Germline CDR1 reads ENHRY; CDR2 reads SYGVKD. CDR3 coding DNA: TGTGCCATCAGTGAGGCCACAGCGAACACTGAAGCTTTCTTT. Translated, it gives CAISEATANTEAFF.

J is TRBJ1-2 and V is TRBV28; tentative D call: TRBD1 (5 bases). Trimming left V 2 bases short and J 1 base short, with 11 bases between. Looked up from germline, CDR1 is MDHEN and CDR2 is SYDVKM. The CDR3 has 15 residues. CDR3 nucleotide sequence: TGTGCCAGCAGTTTAATCTCGGACATTAACTATGGCTACACCTTC. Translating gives CASSLISDINYGYTF.

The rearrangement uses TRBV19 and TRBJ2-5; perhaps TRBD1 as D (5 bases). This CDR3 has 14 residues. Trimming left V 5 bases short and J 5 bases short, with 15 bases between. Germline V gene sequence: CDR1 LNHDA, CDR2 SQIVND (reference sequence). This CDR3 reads CASSPRQSGETQYF. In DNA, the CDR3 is TGTGCCAGTAGTCCCCGACAGTCCGGGGAGACCCAGTACTTC.

CDR3 sequence (DNA): TGTGCCAGCAGCTTAATTGGGAGCACAGATACGCAGTATTTT. The encoded protein is CASSLIGSTDTQYF. V and J are TRBV7-3 and TRBJ2-3; D not certain. The germline gives CDR1 SGHTA, CDR2 FQGTGA. V was pared by 1 base and J by 0 bases, with 5 bases between. The CDR3 spans 14 residues.

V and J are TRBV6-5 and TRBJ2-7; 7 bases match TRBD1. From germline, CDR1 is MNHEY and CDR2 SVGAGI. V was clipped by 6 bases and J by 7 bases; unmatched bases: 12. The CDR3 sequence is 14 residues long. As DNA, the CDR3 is TGTGCCAGCAGAGAGGGTAGAGGGGGCGTTGAGCAGTACTTC. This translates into CASREGRGGVEQYF.

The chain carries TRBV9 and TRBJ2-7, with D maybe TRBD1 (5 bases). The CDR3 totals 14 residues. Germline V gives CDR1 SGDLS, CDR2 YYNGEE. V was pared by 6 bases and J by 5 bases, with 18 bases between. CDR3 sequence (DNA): TGTGCCAGCACCCCAGGGAACGATTGGAACGAGCAGTACTTC. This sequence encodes CASTPGNDWNEQYF. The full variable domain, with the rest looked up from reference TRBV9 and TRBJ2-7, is DSGVTQTPKHLITATGQRVTLRCSPRSGDLSVYWYQQSLDQGLQFLIQYYNGEERAKGNILERFSAQQFPDLHSELNLSSLELGDSALYFCASTPGNDWNEQYFGPGTRLTVT.

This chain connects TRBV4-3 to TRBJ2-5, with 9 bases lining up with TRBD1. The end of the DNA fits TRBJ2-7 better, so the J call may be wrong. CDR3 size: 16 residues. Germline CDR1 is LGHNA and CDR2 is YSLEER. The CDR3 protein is CASSLNPGTGYSEQYF. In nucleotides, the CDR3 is TGCGCCAGCAGCCTCAACCCCGGGACAGGGTATAGCGAGCAGTACTTC.

Written as DNA, the CDR3 is TGTGCCAGCAGCGACAGGGTAGGTTCCTACGAGCAGTACTTC. Encoded protein: CASSDRVGSYEQYF. The chain joins TRBV7-9 to TRBJ2-7; 7 bases map to TRBD1. J gave up 1 base and V 5 bases, and 5 bases lay outside the gene matches. This CDR3 is 14 amino acids long. CDR1 and CDR2 from the germline V gene are SEHNR and FQNEAQ (reference sequence).